These 3 T cell receptor beta chains were all obtained from the same sample, sequenced in a study of blood T cells in healthy people across ages. Then a second PCR, running about 6 to 12 cycles, was carried out with a sample-barcoded 5' primer and a J-beta primer mix. TCRdb called the 5' RACE reads again in MiXCR, with one record for every CDR3 protein. The sample includes approximately 850,000 distinct CDR3 sequences, around 45% of them seen just once. The source material was blood. The receptors derive from a man aged 60 to 75 in good health.

The CDR3: CASSLLAGGSDTQYF. CDR3 in DNA: TGTGCCAGCAGTTTACTAGCGGGGGGTTCAGATACGCAGTATTTT. This chain joins TRBV9 and TRBJ2-3; 12 bases are shared with TRBD2. Trimming removed 5 bases from V and 4 bases from J; junction bases left unmatched: 5. CDR1 and CDR2 (germline): SGDLS, YYNGEE. This CDR3 has 15 residues.

This clonotype was picked up a small number of times. V usage is TRBV4-3 and J usage is TRBJ2-2; 11 nucleotides match TRBD1. The CDR3 has 18 amino acids. From germline, CDR1 is LGHNA and CDR2 YSLEER. The J segment lost 4 bases and the V segment lost 3 bases, leaving 10 bases of the junction unmatched. CDR3 bases: TGCGCCAGCAGCCACGAGAATCCCGGGACAGGGGGCACCGGGGAGCTGTTTTTT. This translates into CASSHENPGTGGTGELFF.

The chain joins TRBV6-1 to TRBJ2-7; TRBD2 might be the D (5 bases). There are 15 residues in the CDR3. Germline CDR1 reads MNHNS; CDR2 reads SASEGT. V lost 8 bases and J lost 3, with 20 bases in between. This chain's CDR3 is CASRQTGIAIYEQYF. In DNA form, the CDR3 reads TGTGCCAGCCGCCAAACCGGGATTGCGATCTACGAGCAGTACTTC.